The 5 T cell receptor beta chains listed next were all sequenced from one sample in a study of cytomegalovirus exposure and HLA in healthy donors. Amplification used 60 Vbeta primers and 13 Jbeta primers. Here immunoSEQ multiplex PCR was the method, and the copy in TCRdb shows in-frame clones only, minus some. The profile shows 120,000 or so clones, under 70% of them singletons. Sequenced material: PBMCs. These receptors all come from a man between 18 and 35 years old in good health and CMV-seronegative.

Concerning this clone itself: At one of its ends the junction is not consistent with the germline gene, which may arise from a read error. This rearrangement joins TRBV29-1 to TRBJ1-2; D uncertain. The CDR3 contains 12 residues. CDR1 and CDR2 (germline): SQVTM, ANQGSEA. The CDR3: CSVEDHAAGYPF. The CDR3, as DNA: TGCAGCGTTGAAGATCATGCGGCTGGCTACCCCTTC.

CDR3 region: CASSEPRVGYTF. CDR3 nucleotide sequence: TGTGCCAGCAGTGAACCCCGGGTTGGCTACACCTTC. V usage is TRBV6-1 and J usage is TRBJ1-2; no clear D. The CDR3 has 12 amino acids. Trimming pared 2 bases from V and 7 bases from J, leaving 8 bases between. Germline CDR1 MNHNS, CDR2 SASEGT.

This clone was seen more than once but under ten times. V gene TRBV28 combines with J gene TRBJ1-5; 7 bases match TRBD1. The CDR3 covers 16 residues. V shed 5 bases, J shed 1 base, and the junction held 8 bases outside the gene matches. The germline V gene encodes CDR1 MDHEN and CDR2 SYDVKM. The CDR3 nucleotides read TGTGCCAGCAGTATTAAACAGGGGAGGAGCAATCAGCCCCAGCATTTT. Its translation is CASSIKQGRSNQPQHF.

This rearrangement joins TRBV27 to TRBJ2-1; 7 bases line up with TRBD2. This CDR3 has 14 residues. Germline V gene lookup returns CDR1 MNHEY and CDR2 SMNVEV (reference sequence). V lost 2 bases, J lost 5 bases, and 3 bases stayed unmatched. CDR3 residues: CASSLLAADNEQFF. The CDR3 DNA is TGTGCCAGCAGTTTACTAGCGGCCGACAATGAGCAGTTCTTC.

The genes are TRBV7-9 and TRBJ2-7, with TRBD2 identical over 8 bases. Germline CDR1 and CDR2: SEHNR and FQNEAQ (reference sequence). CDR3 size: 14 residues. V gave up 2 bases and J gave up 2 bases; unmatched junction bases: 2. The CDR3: CASSLSGSAYEQYF. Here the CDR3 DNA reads TGTGCCAGCAGCTTAAGCGGGAGTGCCTACGAGCAGTACTTC. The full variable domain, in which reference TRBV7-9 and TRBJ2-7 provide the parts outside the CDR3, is DTGVSQNPRHKITKRGQNVTFRCDPISEHNRLYWYRQTLGQGPEFLTYFQNEAQLEKSRLLSDRFSAERPKGSFSTLEIQRTEQGDSAMYLCASSLSGSAYEQYFGPGTRLTVT.